Listed below are T cell receptor beta chains from one sample, sequenced in a study of T cell responses to AZD1222 COVID-19 vaccine. Assay used: immunoSEQ multiplex PCR; TCRdb lists only in-frame clones, some missing. The sample records about 180,000 clones, 70% to 90% being singletons. Specimen: peripheral blood, collected 28 days after the second dose of the MenACWY control vaccine. Every receptor here comes from an adult who received the MenACWY meningococcal vaccine as a control. CDR3s include the opening cysteine and the closing phenylalanine or tryptophan. A D gene is named only where the DNA matches it firmly. The size field is filled for only some rows; it gives once, few, many or a size class.

j_gene | abundance | v_gene | d_gene | CDR3nt | CDR3aa
TRBJ2-1 | - | TRBV25-1 | TRBD2 | TGTGCCAGCAGTACGGGAGGGGGGAGTGAGCAGTTCTTC | CASSTGGGSEQFF
TRBJ2-7 | few | TRBV18 | TRBD2 | TGTGCCAGCTCTGACTCCCTGGCTAGCGGGATGGGCTACGAGCAGTACTTC | CASSDSLASGMGYEQYF
TRBJ1-1 | - | TRBV11-2 | - | TGTGCCAGCAGCCTACACAGGAACACTGAAGCTTTCTTT | CASSLHRNTEAFF
TRBJ2-2 | once | TRBV3-1/TRBV3-2 | - | TGTGCCAGCAGCCAAGTTTCCACCGGGGAGCTGTTTTTT | CASSQVSTGELFF
TRBJ2-3 | - | TRBV5-6 | - | TGTGCCAGCAGCGACCCTGGCAGGGGTAGCACAGATACGCAGTATTTT | CASSDPGRGSTDTQYF
TRBJ1-1 | - | TRBV6-1 | - | TGTGCCAGCAGCCTACAGATCCTGGAGACTGAAGCTTTCTTT | CASSLQILETEAFF
TRBJ2-7 | - | TRBV2 | TRBD2 | TGTGCCAGCAGGGGGACTATCTACGAGCAGTACTTC | CASRGTIYEQYF
TRBJ1-3 | - | TRBV7-9 | TRBD1 | TGTGCCAGCAGCTTATCCGGGACAGCTGGAAACACCATATATTTT | CASSLSGTAGNTIYF
TRBJ2-3 | - | TRBV28 | - | TGTGCCAGCAGTTTATATTCGGGAGTGGCAGATACGCAGTATTTT | CASSLYSGVADTQYF
TRBJ2-1 | - | TRBV25-1 | TRBD2 | TGTGCCAGCAGTGAATGGGGACTAGCTGGAGGAGAGCAGTTCTTC | CASSEWGLAGGEQFF
TRBJ1-5 | - | TRBV6-5 | - | TGTGCCAGCAGTACCCTGGGCGGCAGCGACGTGCCCCAGCATTTT | CASSTLGGSDVPQHF
TRBJ1-1 | once | TRBV11-2 | - | TGTGCCAGCAGCTTTTCTAAGCCTTTCGAAGCTTTCTTT | CASSFSKPFEAFF
TRBJ1-2 | - | TRBV11-2 | - | TGTGCCAGCAGCCCTATAACGAACTATGGCTACACCTTC | CASSPITNYGYTF
TRBJ2-5 | - | TRBV7-2 | - | TGTGCCAGCAGCTTAGGGTGGCTGTCGGAGACCCAGTACTTC | CASSLGWLSETQYF
TRBJ1-2 | - | TRBV6-5 | - | TGTGCCAGCAGTTACGATGCTGGCTTAAACTATGGCTACACCTTC | CASSYDAGLNYGYTF
TRBJ2-7 | once | TRBV7-6 | TRBD2 | TGTGCCAGCAGCTTAAGGCGGGGGGGAGAGCAGTACTTC | CASSLRRGGEQYF
TRBJ1-1 | - | TRBV29-1 | - | TGCAGCGCGCGACGGGGGATGAACACTGAAGCTTTCTTT | CSARRGMNTEAFF
TRBJ1-2 | once | TRBV18 | - | TGTGCCAGCTCCCAAGAGGGAGGGGGCTACACCTTC | CASSQEGGGYTF
TRBJ1-1 | - | TRBV5-1 | - | TGCGCCAGCAGCACTGGGATGAACACTGAAGCTTTCTTT | CASSTGMNTEAFF
TRBJ2-7 | - | TRBV6-5 | - | TGTGCCAGCGGCCTCGAGGGGGGGCCCTACGAGCAGTACTTC | CASGLEGGPYEQYF
TRBJ1-1 | - | TRBV29-1 | - | TGCAGCGTAGAATCCAGGGAGGTAGGCACTGAAGCTTTCTTT | CSVESREVGTEAFF
TRBJ2-7 | - | TRBV2 | TRBD2 | TGTGCCAGCAGTGGGGAGGGGACCTACGAGCAGTACTTC | CASSGEGTYEQYF
TRBJ1-5 | few | TRBV4-2 | - | TGTGCCAGCAGCCAAGTATGGGGATCACTTCCCCAGCATTTT | CASSQVWGSLPQHF
TRBJ2-7 | - | TRBV27 | - | TGTGCCAGCAGTTTTAGGCGGGACAGCGCAGGCTCCTACGAGCAGTACTTC | CASSFRRDSAGSYEQYF
TRBJ1-2 | few | TRBV28 | TRBD1 | TGTGCCAGTATGACAGGGCGAAGCTACACCTTC | CASMTGRSYTF
TRBJ1-1 | - | TRBV10-3 | - | TGTGCCATCAGTGAGTCAGGGGCGAGGACTGAAGCTTTCTTT | CAISESGARTEAFF
TRBJ1-4 | - | TRBV30 | TRBD1 | TGTGCCTGGAGGGAGGCAGGGGGTGCAACTAATGAAAAACTGTTTTTT | CAWREAGGATNEKLFF
TRBJ2-1 | few | TRBV10-3 | TRBD2 | TGTGCCATCAGTGAGTCGTCAGGCGGCGGGGGGAATGAGCAGTTCTTC | CAISESSGGGGNEQFF
TRBJ1-1 | once | TRBV24-1 | - | TGTGCCACCCGAATCAGGGATAACACTGAAGCTTTCTTT | CATRIRDNTEAFF
TRBJ1-6 | - | TRBV5-1 | TRBD1 | TGCGCCAGCAGCTTGGGGGACAGGGACTCACCCCTCCACTTT | CASSLGDRDSPLHF
TRBJ1-1 | once | TRBV29-1 | - | TGCAGCGTTGCCAGTAATATGAACACTGAAGCTTTCTTT | CSVASNMNTEAFF
TRBJ1-5 | - | TRBV28 | - | TGTGCCAGCATCCTCACAGGCTCTCAGCCCCAGCATTTT | CASILTGSQPQHF